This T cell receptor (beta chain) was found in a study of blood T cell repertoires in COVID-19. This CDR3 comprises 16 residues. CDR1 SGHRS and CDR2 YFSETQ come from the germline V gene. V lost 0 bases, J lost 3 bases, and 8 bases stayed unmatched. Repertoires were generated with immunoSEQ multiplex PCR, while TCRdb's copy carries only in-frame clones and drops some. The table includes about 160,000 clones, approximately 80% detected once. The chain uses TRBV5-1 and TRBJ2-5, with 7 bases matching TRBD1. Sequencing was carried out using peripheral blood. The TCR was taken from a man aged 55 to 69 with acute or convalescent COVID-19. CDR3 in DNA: TGCGCCAGCAGCTTGGCCCGGGACAGTCAAAAAGAGACCCAGTACTTC. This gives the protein CASSLARDSQKETQYF. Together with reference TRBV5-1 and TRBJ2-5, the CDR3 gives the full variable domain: KAGVTQTPRYLIKTRGQQVTLSCSPISGHRSVSWYQQTPGQGLQFLFEYFSETQRNKGNFPGRFSGRQFSNSRSEMNVSTLELGDSALYLCASSLARDSQKETQYFGPGTRLLVL.